A few counts support the clone carrying this T cell receptor beta chain. The antigen remains undetermined. The V gene lost 1 base and the J gene lost 0 bases, with 12 bases spanning the gap. Germline CDR1 SGDLS, CDR2 YYNGEE. The CDR3 loop spans 16 amino acids. The sample belongs to a study of beta chain features in type 1 diabetes. General observations from the study: For Type 1 diabetes patients, all four CD4+ subsets carried TCRB CDR3s that were moderately but significantly shorter.

Every bit of the isolated RNA underwent reverse transcription, so sequencing read expressed TCRB transcripts. Sequencing was performed with immunoSEQ multiplex PCR; in TCRdb, only in-frame clones are kept and a portion is missing. Of roughly 350,000 clones in the sample, 8% to 13% were seen once. The specimen was naive CD4+ T cells from blood. This receptor was identified in a woman aged 30 to 39 in good health. This rearrangement joins TRBV9 to TRBJ2-3; D is possibly TRBD2 (6 bases). CDR3 nucleotide sequence: TGTGCCAGCAGCGTATGGTACGGGAGAAGCACAGATACGCAGTATTTT. It specifies CASSVWYGRSTDTQYF.